The 21 T cell receptor beta chains in this list originate from one sample, sequenced in a study of shared clonotypes between healthy human individuals. Repertoires were generated with immunoSEQ multiplex PCR, while TCRdb's copy carries only in-frame clones and drops some. The table includes about 960,000 clones, 76% detected once. The sequenced material came from memory CD4+ T cells sorted from blood. This sample's subset: CD45RA-negative fraction. The receptors shown here come from a man younger than 35 in good health.

This clone occurred a few times. The rearrangement joins TRBV5-1 to TRBJ2-2; 10 nucleotides match TRBD2. The germline V gene encodes CDR1 SGHRS and CDR2 YFSETQ. V lost 3 bases to trimming and J lost 2 bases; unmatched junction nucleotides: 4. The CDR3 is made up of 16 amino acids. CDR3 region: CASSSSGSPNTGELFF. In DNA form, the CDR3 reads TGCGCCAGCAGCTCTAGCGGGAGTCCCAACACCGGGGAGCTGTTTTTT.

The rearrangement uses TRBV30 and TRBJ1-5, with D unclear. The CDR3 runs to 14 residues. The V gene's germline CDR1 is GTSNPN and CDR2 SVGIG (reference sequence). With 0 bases removed from V and 7 bases from J, the gap between germline ends came to 13 bases. Written as DNA, the CDR3 is TGTGCCTGGAGTGTATCGGGGAGGAGCCAGCCCCAGCATTTT. Translation: CAWSVSGRSQPQHF.

This chain uses TRBV10-3 with TRBJ2-1; 11 bases match TRBD2. The CDR3 sequence is 15 residues long. The germline gives CDR1 ENHRY, CDR2 SYGVKD. The junction had 5 bases not matched to a gene; V was cut back by 4 bases and J by 6 bases. CDR3: CAISGGTSGFNEQFF. The CDR3 DNA reads TGTGCCATCAGTGGGGGGACTAGCGGATTCAATGAGCAGTTCTTC.

In this sample, this clone turned up once. This sequence joins TRBV5-6 and TRBJ2-2, with TRBD1 matching over 9 bases. The germline CDR1 and CDR2 sequences are SGHDT and YYEEEE. Trimming took 1 base from V and 6 from J; bases not matched to a gene: 4. The CDR3 contains 15 residues. The chain's CDR3 is CASSLRDRAAGELFF. The CDR3 DNA reads as TGTGCCAGCAGCTTGAGGGACAGGGCTGCCGGGGAGCTGTTTTTT.

This clone has only a few counts. J is TRBJ1-4 and V is TRBV30; D gene unclear. Trimming left V 3 bases short and J 6 bases short, with 11 bases between. The CDR3 is 13 residues long. Germline assignment: CDR1 GTSNPN and CDR2 SVGIG (reference sequence). Here the CDR3 DNA reads TGTGCCTGGAGGAGTGGTGGTTATGAAAAACTGTTTTTT. Its translation: CAWRSGGYEKLFF. The full variable domain, its missing parts supplied by reference TRBV30 and TRBJ1-4, is SQTIHQWPATLVQPVGSPLSLECTVEGTSNPNLYWYRQAAGRGLQLLFYSVGIGQISSEVPQNLSASRPQDRQFILSSKKLLLSDSGFYLCAWRSGGYEKLFFGSGTQLSVL.

The DNA of the CDR3 is TGCGCCAGCAGCTTTGAGGACCCGAGCACAGATACGCAGTATTTT. Its translation: CASSFEDPSTDTQYF. This chain links TRBV5-1 with TRBJ2-3, with D unresolved. The V and J ends lost 2 bases and 0 bases respectively, with 10 bases between them. Germline CDR1 reads SGHRS; CDR2 reads YFSETQ. CDR3 length: 15 amino acids.

This rearrangement joins TRBV2 to TRBJ2-3; 11 bases line up with TRBD2. In germline, CDR1 is SNHLY, CDR2 FYNNEI. Losses at the gene ends were 7 bases for V and 6 bases for J; bases not matched to a gene: 9. The CDR3 covers 15 residues. The CDR3 sequence: CASKGSGGARDTQYF. CDR3 coding DNA: TGTGCCAGCAAAGGTAGCGGGGGGGCGAGGGATACGCAGTATTTT.

This rearrangement joins TRBV6-1 to TRBJ1-5; a possible D gene is TRBD1 (6 bases). CDR3 size: 15 residues. CDR1 and CDR2 from the germline V gene are MNHNS and SASEGT. V was clipped by 5 bases and J by 2 bases, with 13 bases between them. CDR3 residues: CASSNEGGGNQPQHF. CDR3 coding DNA: TGTGCCAGCAGTAACGAGGGGGGTGGCAATCAGCCCCAGCATTTT.

The chain combines TRBV10-3 with TRBJ1-5; perhaps TRBD1 as D (5 bases). The CDR3 spans 14 residues. The ends were cut back, 8 bases at V and 4 bases at J, with 15 bases in the middle. The germline V gene encodes CDR1 ENHRY and CDR2 SYGVKD. CDR3 amino acids: CAISAGTSNQPQHF. The CDR3 bases are TGTGCCATCTCGGCAGGGACGTCAAATCAGCCCCAGCATTTT.

V and J are TRBV25-1 and TRBJ2-1, with 12 bases fitting TRBD2. With 4 bases clipped from V and 8 bases from J, the junction kept 6 bases outside the gene matches. Per the germline V gene, CDR1 is MGHDK and CDR2 is SYGVNS. CDR3 size: 15 residues. Written as DNA, the CDR3 is TGTGCCAGCAGTGCTAGCGGGAGGGCCGTCCATGAGCAGTTCTTC. It codes for CASSASGRAVHEQFF.

V is TRBV4-3 and J is TRBJ2-1; 7 positions match TRBD2. Germline V gene lookup returns CDR1 LGHNA and CDR2 YSLEER. The CDR3 covers 16 residues. V trimming: 0 bases; J trimming: 1 base; junction bases outside the gene matches: 3. The CDR3 DNA reads as TGCGCCAGCAGCCAAGACCTAGCGGTTTCCTACAATGAGCAGTTCTTC. Translation gives CASSQDLAVSYNEQFF.

V usage is TRBV23-1 and J usage is TRBJ2-5, with D possibly TRBD1 on 5 matching bases. TRBV23-1 is known as an ORF, though its function is uncertain. CDR3 length: 12 amino acids. The V end was cut by 6 bases, the J end by 2 bases, with 7 bases between. The CDR3 region has the DNA TGCGCCAGCAGCGCAGGGCAAGAGACCCAGTACTTC. It translates to CASSAGQETQYF.

This clone was seen a few times. The CDR3 coding sequence is TGTGCCAGCAGTGGACTAGCGGGACACACCGGGGAGCTGTTTTTT. This sequence encodes CASSGLAGHTGELFF. The rearrangement links TRBV2 to TRBJ2-2; 11 positions agree with TRBD2. CDR3 length: 15 amino acids. The germline V gene encodes CDR1 SNHLY and CDR2 FYNNEI. V was clipped by 4 bases and J by 3 bases; unmatched bases: 1.

This chain uses TRBV28 with TRBJ2-5, with TRBD2 matching 16 bases. Trimming cost V 5 bases and J 6 bases; bases outside gene matches: 9. The germline gives CDR1 MDHEN, CDR2 SYDVKM. This CDR3 region has 17 residues. This chain's CDR3 is CASSIKGLAGGLKTQYF. The CDR3 region has the DNA TGTGCCAGCAGTATAAAGGGACTAGCGGGGGGGTTGAAGACCCAGTACTTC.

The V gene is TRBV5-1, the J gene TRBJ2-3; D call uncertain. Germline V gene sequence: CDR1 SGHRS, CDR2 YFSETQ. Trimming removed 7 bases from V and 2 bases from J, with 11 bases in between. The length of the CDR3 is 13 residues. In DNA, the CDR3 is TGCGCCAGCCGAAACCCTTCCACAGATACGCAGTATTTT. Translation: CASRNPSTDTQYF.

A note on this clone: This same CDR3 is encoded by further DNA sequences in the sample. The chain combines TRBV28 with TRBJ1-5, with 8 bases fitting TRBD1. Germline V gene sequence: CDR1 MDHEN, CDR2 SYDVKM. Losses at the gene ends were 5 bases for V and 2 bases for J; bases not matched to a gene: 2. The CDR3 has 14 residues. The CDR3 DNA reads as TGTGCCAGCAGTCCGGGACAGGGCAATCAGCCCCAGCATTTT. Protein product: CASSPGQGNQPQHF.

This clone has a single count. The chain carries TRBV27 and TRBJ2-7; 7 nucleotides align to TRBD1. In germline, CDR1 is MNHEY, CDR2 SMNVEV (reference sequence). The CDR3 extends over 15 amino acids. The trim removed 5 bases at V and 2 bases at J, leaving 9 bases unmatched. CDR3: CASSPGQYYPYEQYF. For the CDR3, the DNA is TGTGCCAGCAGTCCGGGACAGTATTATCCCTACGAGCAGTACTTC.

The V gene is TRBV6-1, the J gene TRBJ1-5, with no clear D. The CDR3 loop spans 14 amino acids. The V gene's germline CDR1 is MNHNS and CDR2 SASEGT. Trimming removed 8 bases from V and 2 bases from J, with 13 bases in between. The CDR3: CASSGKIGNQPQHF. DNA of the CDR3: TGTGCCAGCTCCGGGAAAATCGGCAATCAGCCCCAGCATTTT.

About this clone: The sample contains more than one DNA sequence encoding this CDR3. The chain employs TRBV6-1 and TRBJ1-2; 10 bases fit TRBD1. The CDR3 spans 12 residues. Germline V gene lookup returns CDR1 MNHNS and CDR2 SASEGT. V lost 10 bases and J lost 5; bases outside the gene matches: 4. CDR3 nucleotides: TGTGCCACGACAGGGGGCGCTTATGGCTACACCTTC. As protein: CATTGGAYGYTF.

The V call is TRBV4-1, the J call TRBJ1-2; a possible D gene is TRBD1 (6 bases). Germline assignment: CDR1 MGHRA and CDR2 YSYEKL. CDR3 length equals 14 residues. Trimming cost V 0 bases and J 7 bases, with 12 bases left between them. The CDR3 protein is CASSQDPGAGGYTF. CDR3 nucleotides: TGCGCCAGCAGCCAAGATCCGGGGGCTGGTGGCTACACCTTC.

Concerning this clone itself: Other nucleotide sequences in the sample specify the same CDR3. The gene calls are TRBV28 and TRBJ1-2; no clear D. Trimming removed 8 bases from V and 0 bases from J, with 4 bases in between. The germline V gene has CDR1 MDHEN and CDR2 SYDVKM. This CDR3 comprises 11 residues. Here the CDR3 reads CASGPNYGYTF. The CDR3 DNA follows: TGTGCCAGCGGACCTAACTATGGCTACACCTTC.